The next 15 T cell receptor beta chains were all read from a single sample in a study of CD8 T cells in Susac syndrome (dated by TCRdb to 2018 to 2020). Receptor amplification or capture employed the immunoSEQ multiplex PCR assay. RNA was extracted with the RNeasy kit and about 0.5 to 1 ug was reverse transcribed using random hexamers. Clones were called with MiXCR by TCRdb after fastp trimmed the public reads at Q25, and only in-frame beta chains were retained. Duplicate CDR3 protein sequences are folded into a single record with the most common DNA and genes. The sample has some 300,000 distinct CDR3 sequences on record, 70% to 90% of them singletons. Together, the top ten hold over 0.1% of the sample. Sequenced: CD8+ T cells from PBMCs. The receptors were gathered from a human donor with multiple sclerosis.

This clonotype was seen more than once but under ten times. This sequence joins TRBV6-5 and TRBJ2-7; D might be TRBD1 (6 bases). Germline-derived CDR1 and CDR2 are MNHEY and SVGAGI. The ends were cut back, 4 bases at V and 2 bases at J, with 12 bases in the middle. The CDR3 runs to 14 residues. CDR3 DNA: TGTGCCAGCAGTTCATTGACAGGACCCTACGAGCAGTACTTC. Protein: CASSSLTGPYEQYF.

The chain is built from TRBV12-3 or TRBV12-4 and TRBJ2-1, with 8 positions matching TRBD1. J gave up 3 bases and V 5 bases, and 12 bases lay outside the gene matches. The CDR3 length is 17 residues. The CDR3 nucleotides read TGTGCCAGCAGTCATTCGCGGACAGGGAAGTTCTACAATGAGCAGTTCTTC. It codes for CASSHSRTGKFYNEQFF.

This clonotype was detected once. This chain uses TRBV7-9 with TRBJ1-1; D gene ambiguous. The ends were cut back, 0 bases at V and 0 bases at J, with 5 bases in the middle. The CDR3 has 14 residues. Looked up from germline, CDR1 is SEHNR and CDR2 is FQNEAQ (reference sequence). CDR3 coding DNA: TGTGCCAGCAGCTTAGCTGTTCTGAACACTGAAGCTTTCTTT. Translation: CASSLAVLNTEAFF.

This clonotype was seen just once. The V call is TRBV19, the J call TRBJ2-1; 7 nucleotides agree with TRBD2. CDR3 length: 14 residues. From germline, CDR1 is LNHDA and CDR2 SQIVND (reference sequence). V gave up 11 bases and J gave up 4 bases; unmatched junction bases: 11. CDR3 residues: CASEPAGMYNEQFF. The CDR3 nucleotides are TGTGCCTCTGAGCCAGCGGGGATGTACAATGAGCAGTTCTTC.

The chain carries TRBV9 and TRBJ2-1; 12 nucleotides agree with TRBD2. V shed 3 bases, J shed 6 bases, and the junction held 13 bases outside the gene matches. This CDR3 is 18 amino acids long. The germline V gene encodes CDR1 SGDLS and CDR2 YYNGEE. In DNA, the CDR3 is TGTGCCAGCAGCGACCGGACTAGCGGGACAACATCGGGCAATGAGCAGTTCTTC. This translates into CASSDRTSGTTSGNEQFF.

The rearrangement uses TRBV4-1 and TRBJ2-3; D is unclear. The CDR3 has 16 amino acids. CDR1 and CDR2 (germline): MGHRA, YSYEKL. V was clipped by 0 bases and J by 2 bases, with 12 bases between them. The CDR3: CASSQEWTRDTDTQYF. CDR3 bases: TGCGCCAGCAGCCAAGAATGGACCAGAGACACAGATACGCAGTATTTT.

J is TRBJ2-3 and V is TRBV27; no clear D. The CDR3 contains 15 residues. Trimming took off 3 bases at V and 1 base at J, with 11 bases between the two ends. Germline assignment: CDR1 MNHEY and CDR2 SMNVEV (reference sequence). The CDR3 sequence is CASSFPPVGTDTQYF. In nucleotides, the CDR3 is TGTGCCAGCAGTTTCCCCCCGGTTGGCACAGATACGCAGTATTTT.

V gene TRBV7-8 combines with J gene TRBJ1-4, with 8 bases that match TRBD1. Germline values: CDR1 SGHVS, CDR2 FQNEAQ. The V gene end was trimmed by 5 bases and the J gene end by 0 bases; junction bases not matched to a gene: 5. The CDR3 consists of 16 residues. The CDR3, as DNA: TGTGCCAGCAGCCTATTGACAGGGGCAACTAATGAAAAACTGTTTTTT. It specifies CASSLLTGATNEKLFF.

This clonotype was observed once. CDR3 DNA: TGTGCCAGCAGCCCTGACTCGGCTACGCAGTATTTT. Translated, it gives CASSPDSATQYF. V and J are TRBV14 and TRBJ2-3; D gene ambiguous. The V end lost 4 bases, the J end lost 8 bases, and 10 bases lay between the germline ends. The CDR3 covers 12 residues. Germline CDR1 SGHDN, CDR2 FVKESK.

The rearrangement joins TRBV27 to TRBJ1-1; 10 nucleotides align to TRBD1. This CDR3 region has 14 residues. The V segment lost 4 bases and the J segment 6 bases; nucleotides outside the gene matches: 5. The germline V gene encodes CDR1 MNHEY and CDR2 SMNVEV (reference sequence). CDR3 protein: CASSSQTGGSEAFF. Written as DNA, the CDR3 is TGTGCCAGCAGTTCCCAGACAGGGGGCTCTGAAGCTTTCTTT.

The rearrangement links TRBV27 to TRBJ1-1, with D possibly matching TRBD1 (6 bases). The CDR3 loop spans 16 amino acids. V was trimmed by 4 bases and J by 6 bases, leaving 21 bases between them. CDR1 MNHEY and CDR2 SMNVEV come from the germline V gene (reference sequence). The CDR3 region is CASSWRPTGSGAEAFF. Written as DNA, the CDR3 is TGTGCCAGCAGTTGGAGACCTACAGGGAGCGGCGCTGAAGCTTTCTTT.

This clonotype was seen just once. The chain recombines TRBV5-1 with TRBJ2-1, with TRBD2 matching over 8 bases. V lost 7 bases and J lost 6; bases outside the gene matches: 12. Germline assignment: CDR1 SGHRS and CDR2 YFSETQ. This CDR3 region has 15 residues. The CDR3 sequence is CASYLSGEGFNEQFF. Here the CDR3 DNA reads TGCGCCAGCTACCTTAGCGGGGAGGGTTTCAATGAGCAGTTCTTC.

The chain has TRBV28 and TRBJ2-3; D possibly uses TRBD1 or TRBD2 (5 bases each). Germline CDR1 MDHEN, CDR2 SYDVKM. The CDR3 is 15 amino acids. V was pared by 5 bases and J by 1 base, with 13 bases between. CDR3 sequence: CASSGEQGGTDTQYF. CDR3 nucleotide sequence: TGTGCCAGCAGTGGGGAGCAGGGTGGCACAGATACGCAGTATTTT.

The chain recombines TRBV9 with TRBJ2-7; TRBD2 aligns across 8 bases. Trimming at V came to 3 bases and at J to 0 bases, leaving 11 bases not matched to a gene. Germline values: CDR1 SGDLS, CDR2 YYNGEE. This CDR3 contains 17 residues. The CDR3 nucleotides read TGTGCCAGCAGCGGTAGTCCCAGGCGGGAGGACTCCTACGAGCAGTACTTC. It translates to CASSGSPRREDSYEQYF.

The CDR3 spells CSASMGVETQYF. DNA of the CDR3: TGCAGTGCTTCCATGGGGGTTGAGACCCAGTACTTC. The rearrangement links TRBV20-1 to TRBJ2-5; either TRBD1 or TRBD2 may supply D (5 bases each). CDR1 DFQATT and CDR2 SNEGSKA come from the germline V gene (reference sequence). The CDR3 length is 12 residues. V lost 5 bases and J 5 bases, leaving 12 bases between the germline ends.